Below are 24 T cell receptor beta chains sequenced from a single sample in a study of T cell responses to AZD1222 COVID-19 vaccine. TCRdb keeps only in-frame clones here, not all; method: immunoSEQ multiplex PCR. The data hold tens of thousands of clones, with 80% observed a single time. Specimen: peripheral blood, collected 28 days after the second AZD1222 dose. The receptors derive from an adult who received the AZD1222 COVID-19 vaccine.

The V call is TRBV21-1, the J call TRBJ2-7; the table's D call of TRBD2 was not tested on the DNA. TRBV21-1 is assigned pseudogene status. The CDR3 loop spans 15 amino acids. CDR3 residues: CASSLQSRSRYEQYF. CDR3 DNA: TGTGCCAGCAGCCTACAATCGAGGAGTCGGTACGAGCAGTACTTC.

This chain uses TRBV24-1 with TRBJ2-7; unclear D gene. The germline V gene encodes CDR1 KGHDR and CDR2 SFDVKD. Trimming shortened V by 4 bases and J by 0 bases, and 9 bases separated the two germline ends. The CDR3 is 14 amino acids. CDR3 residues: CATSEGPLSYEQYF. CDR3 coding DNA: TGTGCCACCAGTGAAGGGCCCCTCTCCTACGAGCAGTACTTC.

CDR3 loop: CASRLREGRTEAFF. In DNA, the CDR3 is TGTGCCAGTAGGCTCCGGGAGGGGCGGACTGAAGCTTTCTTT. The V and J genes are TRBV19 and TRBJ1-1, with a weak D call TRBD1 (5 bases). CDR1 is LNHDA and CDR2 is SQIVND in the germline V gene (reference sequence). V was trimmed by 6 bases and J by 5 bases, leaving 16 bases between them. The CDR3 runs 14 residues.

Comment on this clone: Germline is not matched at one junction end, which may reflect a read error. The chain has TRBV19 and TRBJ2-1; 7 bases are a match to TRBD1. The CDR3 extends over 14 amino acids. Germline V gene sequence: CDR1 LNHDA, CDR2 SQIVND (reference sequence). The chain's CDR3 is CAREQGTLYSEQFF. The CDR3 nucleotides read TGTGCCAGGGAACAGGGGACCCTCTACAGTGAGCAGTTCTTC.

This clone was seen a handful of times. V is TRBV19 and J is TRBJ2-1; 9 bases fit TRBD2. This CDR3 region has 17 residues. V lost 5 bases and J lost 0; bases outside the gene matches: 8. CDR1 is LNHDA, CDR2 SQIVND, per germline (reference sequence). For the CDR3, the DNA is TGTGCCAGTAGTCCGGGTAGTAGCGGGAGCTCCTACAATGAGCAGTTCTTC. As protein: CASSPGSSGSSYNEQFF.

The table lists this clone with a few counts. This rearrangement joins TRBV9 to TRBJ1-4; TRBD1 matches 9 bases. Germline CDR1 and CDR2: SGDLS and YYNGEE. The J segment lost 7 bases and the V segment lost 4 bases, leaving 5 bases of the junction unmatched. The CDR3 spans 14 residues. The CDR3: CASSHRGRGEKLFF. Written as DNA, the CDR3 is TGTGCCAGCAGCCACAGGGGGCGCGGTGAAAAACTGTTTTTT.

This chain joins TRBV24-1 and TRBJ2-1, with 15 bases that match TRBD2. J gave up 6 bases and V 4 bases, and 9 bases lay outside the gene matches. The CDR3 totals 18 residues. Per germline, CDR1 KGHDR and CDR2 SFDVKD. The CDR3: CATSESGTSGGKGNEQFF. The CDR3, as DNA: TGTGCCACCAGTGAAAGTGGGACTAGCGGGGGGAAGGGCAATGAGCAGTTCTTC.

J is TRBJ1-1 and V is TRBV6-6; D call uncertain. Germline V gene lookup returns CDR1 MNHNY and CDR2 SVGAGI (reference sequence). Trimming removed 0 bases at V and 4 bases at J, with 9 bases between. The CDR3 totals 14 residues. The CDR3 DNA is TGTGCCAGCAGTTACTCGAGTGACACCACTGAAGCTTTCTTT. It yields the protein CASSYSSDTTEAFF.

V usage is TRBV6-2 or TRBV6-3 and J usage is TRBJ1-6; TRBD1 matches at 7 bases. Germline V gene sequence: CDR1 MNHEY, CDR2 SVGEGT. The V segment lost 4 bases and the J segment 2 bases; nucleotides outside the gene matches: 8. This CDR3 region has 17 residues. The CDR3 loop is CASSSRQGVTYNSPLHF. For the CDR3, the DNA is TGTGCCAGCAGTTCGCGACAGGGTGTAACCTATAATTCACCCCTCCACTTT.

The genes are TRBV3-1 (or the pseudogene TRBV3-2) and TRBJ1-6; 7 positions agree with TRBD1. Trimming cost V 2 bases and J 8 bases; bases outside gene matches: 9. The germline V gene has CDR1 LGHDT and CDR2 YNNKEL (reference sequence). The CDR3 totals 16 residues. This CDR3 is CASSQTSGTVDSPLHF. The DNA for the CDR3 is TGTGCCAGCAGCCAAACTTCCGGGACAGTGGATTCACCCCTCCACTTT.

This chain joins TRBV5-6 and TRBJ2-7; D tentatively reads TRBD1 or TRBD2 (5 bases each). Germline assignment: CDR1 SGHDT and CDR2 YYEEEE. The CDR3 runs to 13 residues. V lost 3 bases, J lost 1 base, and 8 bases lay in between. Here the CDR3 reads CASSSGSSYEQYF. Written as DNA, the CDR3 is TGTGCCAGCAGCTCAGGGAGTTCCTACGAGCAGTACTTC.

CDR3 nucleotide sequence: TGCGCCAGCAGCCAAGGGTTAGCGGGAGTGGGGGAGCAGTACTTC. Protein sequence: CASSQGLAGVGEQYF. This chain links TRBV4-3 with TRBJ2-7; 9 nucleotides align to TRBD2. The trim removed 1 base at V and 7 bases at J, leaving 8 bases unmatched. CDR1 and CDR2 (germline): LGHNA, YSLEER. The CDR3 sequence is 15 residues long.

The rearrangement joins TRBV7-9 to TRBJ2-1; no firm D call. V was cut by 4 bases and J by 5 bases, with 6 bases left in between. CDR3 length: 12 amino acids. Looked up from germline, CDR1 is SEHNR and CDR2 is FQNEAQ (reference sequence). The CDR3 DNA is TGTGCCAGCAGCTCAGCTCACAATGAGCAGTTCTTC. This sequence encodes CASSSAHNEQFF.

This clone was seen just once. The chain has TRBV28 and TRBJ1-5; no clear D gene. Germline V gene lookup returns CDR1 MDHEN and CDR2 SYDVKM. This CDR3 spans 13 amino acids. The V and J ends lost 6 bases and 4 bases respectively, with 10 bases between them. CDR3 in amino acids: CASSLPLNQPQHF. CDR3 coding DNA: TGTGCCAGCAGCCTCCCCCTGAATCAGCCCCAGCATTTT.

J is TRBJ2-7 and V is TRBV19; 7 bases agree with TRBD2. Losses at the gene ends were 2 bases for V and 3 bases for J; bases not matched to a gene: 4. CDR3 length equals 14 residues. Germline CDR1 LNHDA, CDR2 SQIVND (reference sequence). The CDR3: CASSITGGIYEQYF. CDR3 coding DNA: TGTGCCAGTAGTATAACGGGGGGTATCTACGAGCAGTACTTC.

The chain uses TRBV28 and TRBJ1-1; D not resolved. This CDR3 has 14 amino acids. V lost 8 bases, J lost 11 bases, and 24 bases lay in between. The germline gives CDR1 MDHEN, CDR2 SYDVKM. As DNA, the CDR3 is TGTGCCAGCGCGATCCATGGGCGGCCGATGGTGGCTTTCTTT. Amino acids: CASAIHGRPMVAFF.

The chain combines TRBV19 with TRBJ1-1; tentative D call: TRBD1 (5 bases). V shed 2 bases and J shed 0 bases, with 10 bases lying between them. In germline, CDR1 is LNHDA, CDR2 SQIVND (reference sequence). CDR3 size: 15 residues. For the CDR3, the DNA is TGTGCCAGTAGTATACTATCGGGGGTGAACACTGAAGCTTTCTTT. This translates into CASSILSGVNTEAFF.

This chain links TRBV25-1 with TRBJ1-4; 8 bases line up with TRBD1. CDR3 length equals 16 residues. The V gene end was trimmed by 2 bases and the J gene end by 3 bases; junction bases not matched to a gene: 5. In germline, CDR1 is MGHDK, CDR2 SYGVNS. The chain's CDR3 is CASSEGSGGANEKLFF. The CDR3 coding sequence is TGTGCCAGCAGTGAAGGGTCAGGGGGCGCTAATGAAAAACTGTTTTTT.

Turning to this clone: Additional DNA sequences in this sample encode the identical CDR3. This chain joins TRBV5-4 and TRBJ2-7, with TRBD2 matching 7 bases. CDR1 and CDR2 from the germline V gene are SGHNT and YYREEE (reference sequence). The CDR3 covers 13 residues. After removal of 2 bases from V and 2 bases from J, the junction contained 1 base not matched to a gene. CDR3 loop: CASSFSGTYEQYF. CDR3 nucleotides: TGTGCCAGCAGCTTCAGCGGGACCTACGAGCAGTACTTC. The entire variable domain, with the rest obtained from reference TRBV5-4 and TRBJ2-7, is as follows: ETGVTQSPTHLIKTRGQQVTLRCSSQSGHNTVSWYQQALGQGPQFIFQYYREEENGRGNFPPRFSGLQFPNYSSELNVNALELDDSALYLCASSFSGTYEQYFGPGTRLTVT.

The rearrangement links TRBV7-2 to TRBJ2-4; D might be TRBD1 (6 bases). V gave up 3 bases and J gave up 0 bases, with 18 bases separating them. This CDR3 contains 18 residues. Looked up from germline, CDR1 is SGHTA and CDR2 is FQGNSA. CDR3 DNA sequence: TGTGCCAGCAGCTTCGACGGCTCAGGGGTCGGAGCCAAAAACATTCAGTACTTC. Protein: CASSFDGSGVGAKNIQYF.

This chain links TRBV6-5 with TRBJ2-5, with 8 bases lining up with TRBD1. CDR3 size: 13 residues. Trimming removed 5 bases from V and 3 bases from J; junction bases left unmatched: 2. Germline V gene sequence: CDR1 MNHEY, CDR2 SVGAGI. The CDR3 DNA sequence: TGTGCCAGCAGTCGGACAGGGAAAGAGACCCAGTACTTC. Translated, it gives CASSRTGKETQYF.

The chain is built from TRBV5-4 and TRBJ2-1, with TRBD2 matching 9 bases. Germline V gene sequence: CDR1 SGHNT, CDR2 YYREEE (reference sequence). V lost 2 bases and J lost 8; bases outside the gene matches: 8. CDR3 length: 15 amino acids. The CDR3 nucleotides are TGTGCCAGCAGCTTACTAGCGGGTCCTCCCCATGAGCAGTTCTTC. Amino acid sequence: CASSLLAGPPHEQFF.

The chain employs TRBV4-2 and TRBJ2-2, with D possibly TRBD1 on 5 matching bases. This CDR3 region has 13 residues. Germline CDR1 LGHNA, CDR2 YNFKEQ. The V and J ends lost 6 bases and 8 bases respectively, with 13 bases between them. The CDR3 sequence: CASRPGSVGELFF. In DNA, the CDR3 is TGTGCCAGCAGACCAGGGTCGGTGGGGGAGCTGTTTTTT.

This clone was found a few times. The chain carries TRBV5-1 and TRBJ1-1, with a possible D match to TRBD1 (5 bases). Trimming shortened V by 5 bases and J by 4 bases, and 18 bases separated the two germline ends. The CDR3 contains 15 residues. Looked up from germline, CDR1 is SGHRS and CDR2 is YFSETQ. Here the CDR3 reads CASRMGVARSTEAFF. CDR3 DNA: TGCGCCAGCAGGATGGGGGTTGCCAGGAGCACTGAAGCTTTCTTT.